Sequencing of this TCR beta chain was carried out in a study of PD-1 blockade in classical Hodgkin lymphoma. Using immunoSEQ multiplex PCR, the repertoire was profiled, and TCRdb retains in-frame clones only, with some absent. This sample has about 20,000 clones, with approximately 73% found just once. This clone is classed as medium-sized (0.01 to 0.1%). This CDR3 spans 14 amino acids. Germline V gene lookup returns CDR1 MDHEN and CDR2 SYDVKM. Trimming removed 3 bases at V and 6 bases at J, with 15 bases between. Every single patient, without exception, relapsed after autologous stem cell transplantation, and brentuximab vedotin exposure varied. Reported best responses ranged across complete response, partial response or progressive disease.

This sequence was found in a human donor with classical Hodgkin lymphoma. V gene TRBV28 combines with J gene TRBJ2-7; TRBD1 might be the D (6 bases). Here the sequenced sample was peripheral blood mononuclear cells (PBMCs), taken before the second cycle of nivolumab. CDR3 sequence reads: CASSFGTRISEQYF. The CDR3 bases are TGTGCCAGCAGTTTTGGGACAAGAATTTCCGAGCAGTACTTC.